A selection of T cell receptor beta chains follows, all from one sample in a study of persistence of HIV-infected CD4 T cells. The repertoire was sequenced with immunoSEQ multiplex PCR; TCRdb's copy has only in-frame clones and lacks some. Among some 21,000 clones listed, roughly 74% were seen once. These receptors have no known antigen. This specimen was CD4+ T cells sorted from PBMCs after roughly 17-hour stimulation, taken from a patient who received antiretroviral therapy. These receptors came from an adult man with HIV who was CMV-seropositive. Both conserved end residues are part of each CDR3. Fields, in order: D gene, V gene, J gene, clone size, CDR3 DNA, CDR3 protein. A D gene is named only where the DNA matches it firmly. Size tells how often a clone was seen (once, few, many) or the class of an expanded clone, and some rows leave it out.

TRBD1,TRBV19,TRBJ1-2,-,TGTGCCAGTAGTCGGGACAGAGACTATGGCTACACCTTC,CASSRDRDYGYTF
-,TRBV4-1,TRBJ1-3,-,TGCGCCAGCAGCCAAGGGGCCGCCATGAGCACCATATATTTT,CASSQGAAMSTIYF
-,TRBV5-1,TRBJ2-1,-,TGCGCCAGCAGCGTCCGGGACCCATCTACGAATGAGCAGTTCTTC,CASSVRDPSTNEQFF
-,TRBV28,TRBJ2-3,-,TGTGCCAGCAGCCGCGGGGCAGATACGCAGTATTTT,CASSRGADTQYF
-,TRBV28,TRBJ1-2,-,TGTGCCAGCAGTTTCGGAGGGCAGGCTAACTATGGCTACACCTTC,CASSFGGQANYGYTF
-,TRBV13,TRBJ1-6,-,TGTGCCAGCAGCTTGACGGGGGATAATTCACCCCTCCACTTT,CASSLTGDNSPLHF
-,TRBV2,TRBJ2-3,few,TGTGCCAGCAGTGAAGCGAGGGGAGGAGTAGATACGCAGTATTTT,CASSEARGGVDTQYF
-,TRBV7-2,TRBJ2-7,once,TGTGCCAGCAGCTTAAACCGGGGAGGGGGCTACGAGCAGTACTTC,CASSLNRGGGYEQYF
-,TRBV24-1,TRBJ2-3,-,TGTGCCACCAGTGATGCCAACCCAAAGGATACGCAGTATTTT,CATSDANPKDTQYF
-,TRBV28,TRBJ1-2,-,TGTGCCAGCAGTTCGGCCCAGGGCGGCTTCTATGGCTACACCTTC,CASSSAQGGFYGYTF
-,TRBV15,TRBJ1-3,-,TGTGCCACCAGCAGAGATAAAGGACAGACCTCTGGAAACACCATATATTTT,CATSRDKGQTSGNTIYF
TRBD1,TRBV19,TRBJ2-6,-,TGTGCCAGTAGTATACTAGGGGGCCGATCCTCTGGGGCCAACGTCCTGACTTTC,CASSILGGRSSGANVLTF
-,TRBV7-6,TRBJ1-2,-,TGTGCCAGCAGCCCAGGGTCTAACTATGGCTACACCTTC,CASSPGSNYGYTF
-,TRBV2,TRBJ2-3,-,TGTGCCAGCAGTCAGGGTGTGGATACGCAGTATTTT,CASSQGVDTQYF
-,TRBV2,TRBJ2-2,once,TGTGCCAGCAGCGGCACAATCAACACCGGGGAGCTGTTTTTT,CASSGTINTGELFF
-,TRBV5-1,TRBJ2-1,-,TGCGCCAGCAGCTTGGGTCCCCCCGCACGACCCTACAATGAGCAGTTCTTC,CASSLGPPARPYNEQFF
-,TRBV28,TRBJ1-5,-,TGTGCCAGCAGTCTCGACCTACCTAATCAGCCCCAGCATTTT,CASSLDLPNQPQHF
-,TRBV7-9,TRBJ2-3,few,TGTGCCAGCAGCCGAGCCACAGCGAACTCAGATACGCAGTATTTT,CASSRATANSDTQYF
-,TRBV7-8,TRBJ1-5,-,TGTGCCAGCAGCTGGGGGGGGAGTCAAAGCAATCAGCCCCAGCATTTT,CASSWGGSQSNQPQHF
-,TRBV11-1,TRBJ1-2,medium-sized,TGTGCCAGCAGCCCGAGGGTAGGATGGGAATATGGCTACACCTTC,CASSPRVGWEYGYTF
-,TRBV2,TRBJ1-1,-,TGTGCCAGCAGAGGATTGGGGGGGAACACTGAAGCTTTCTTT,CASRGLGGNTEAFF
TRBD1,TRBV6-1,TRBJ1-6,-,TGTGCCAGCAGTGAAAGGGGACAGGGAGGCTCACCCCTCCACTTT,CASSERGQGGSPLHF
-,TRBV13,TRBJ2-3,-,TGTGCCAGCAGCTATACTAGAGGGGATACGCAGTATTTT,CASSYTRGDTQYF